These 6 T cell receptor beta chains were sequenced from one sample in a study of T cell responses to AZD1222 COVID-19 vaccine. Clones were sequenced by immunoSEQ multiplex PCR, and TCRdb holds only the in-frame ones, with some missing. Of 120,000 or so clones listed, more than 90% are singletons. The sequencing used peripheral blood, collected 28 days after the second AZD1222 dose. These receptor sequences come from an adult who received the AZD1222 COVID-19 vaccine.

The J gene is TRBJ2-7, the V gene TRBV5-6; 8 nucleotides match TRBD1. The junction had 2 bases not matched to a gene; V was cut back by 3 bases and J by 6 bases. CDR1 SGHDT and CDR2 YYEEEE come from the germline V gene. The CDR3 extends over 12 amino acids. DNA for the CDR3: TGTGCCAGCAGCTCACAGGGGGGCGAGCAGTACTTC. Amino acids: CASSSQGGEQYF.

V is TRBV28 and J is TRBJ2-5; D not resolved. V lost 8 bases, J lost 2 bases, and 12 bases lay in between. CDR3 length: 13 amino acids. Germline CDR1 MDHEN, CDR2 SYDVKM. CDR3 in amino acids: CASFEPSQETQYF. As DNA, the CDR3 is TGTGCCAGCTTCGAACCTTCTCAAGAGACCCAGTACTTC. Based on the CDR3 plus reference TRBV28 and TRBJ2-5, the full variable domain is DVKVTQSSRYLVKRTGEKVFLECVQDMDHENMFWYRQDPGLGLRLIYFSYDVKMKEKGDIPEGYSVSREKKERFSLILESASTNQTSMYLCASFEPSQETQYFGPGTRLLVL.

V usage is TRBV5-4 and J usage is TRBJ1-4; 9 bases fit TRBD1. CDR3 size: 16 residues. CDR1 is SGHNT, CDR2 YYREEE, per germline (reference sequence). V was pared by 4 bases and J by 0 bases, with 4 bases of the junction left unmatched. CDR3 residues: CASSQDRGATNEKLFF. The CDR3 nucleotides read TGTGCCAGCAGCCAAGACAGGGGGGCAACTAATGAAAAACTGTTTTTT.

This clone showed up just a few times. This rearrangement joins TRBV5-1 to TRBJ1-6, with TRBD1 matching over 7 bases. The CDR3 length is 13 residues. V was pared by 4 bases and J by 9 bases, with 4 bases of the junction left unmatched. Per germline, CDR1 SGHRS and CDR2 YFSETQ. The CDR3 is CASSDREGSPLHF. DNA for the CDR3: TGCGCCAGCAGCGACAGGGAAGGTTCACCCCTCCACTTT.

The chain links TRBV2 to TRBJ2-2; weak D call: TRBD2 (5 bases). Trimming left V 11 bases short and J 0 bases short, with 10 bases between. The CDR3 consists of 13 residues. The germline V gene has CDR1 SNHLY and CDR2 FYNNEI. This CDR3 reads CASDLPNTGELFF. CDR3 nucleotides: TGTGCCTCGGACTTACCGAACACCGGGGAGCTGTTTTTT.

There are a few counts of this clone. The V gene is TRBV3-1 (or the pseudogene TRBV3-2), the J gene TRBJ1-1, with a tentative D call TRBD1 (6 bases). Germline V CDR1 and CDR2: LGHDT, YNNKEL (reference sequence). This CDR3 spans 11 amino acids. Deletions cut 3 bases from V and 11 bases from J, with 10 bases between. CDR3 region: CASSQRGVAFF. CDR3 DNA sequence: TGTGCCAGCAGCCAGAGGGGGGTGGCTTTCTTT.